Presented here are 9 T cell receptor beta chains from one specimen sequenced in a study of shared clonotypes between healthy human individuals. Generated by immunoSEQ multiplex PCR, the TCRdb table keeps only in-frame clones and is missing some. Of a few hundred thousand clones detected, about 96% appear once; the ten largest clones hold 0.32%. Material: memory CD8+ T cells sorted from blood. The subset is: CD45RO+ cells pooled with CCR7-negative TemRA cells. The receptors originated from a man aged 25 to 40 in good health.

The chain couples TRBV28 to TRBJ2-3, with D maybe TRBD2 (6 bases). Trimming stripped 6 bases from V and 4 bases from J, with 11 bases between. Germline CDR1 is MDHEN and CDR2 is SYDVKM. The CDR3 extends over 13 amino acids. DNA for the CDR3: TGTGCCAGCAGGGACTATTTAGCAGATACGCAGTATTTT. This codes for CASRDYLADTQYF.

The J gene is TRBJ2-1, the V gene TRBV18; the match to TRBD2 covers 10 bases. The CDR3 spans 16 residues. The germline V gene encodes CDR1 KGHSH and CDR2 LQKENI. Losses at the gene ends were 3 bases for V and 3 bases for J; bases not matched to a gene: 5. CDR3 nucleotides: TGTGCCAGCTCACCGCAACTAGCGGGGTACTACAATGAGCAGTTCTTC. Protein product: CASSPQLAGYYNEQFF.

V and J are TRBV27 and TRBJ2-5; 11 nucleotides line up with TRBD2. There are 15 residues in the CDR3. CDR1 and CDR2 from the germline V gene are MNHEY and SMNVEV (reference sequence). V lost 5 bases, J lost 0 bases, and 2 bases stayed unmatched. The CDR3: CASSRLAGYQETQYF. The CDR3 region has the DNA TGTGCCAGCAGTAGACTAGCGGGATACCAAGAGACCCAGTACTTC.

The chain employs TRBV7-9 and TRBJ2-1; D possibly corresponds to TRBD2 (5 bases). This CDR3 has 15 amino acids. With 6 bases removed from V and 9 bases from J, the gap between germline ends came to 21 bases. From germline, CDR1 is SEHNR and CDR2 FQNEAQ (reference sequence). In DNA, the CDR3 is TGTGCCAGCAGTCCAACTAGTTGGTCTTTACTTGAGCAGTTCTTC. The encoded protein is CASSPTSWSLLEQFF.

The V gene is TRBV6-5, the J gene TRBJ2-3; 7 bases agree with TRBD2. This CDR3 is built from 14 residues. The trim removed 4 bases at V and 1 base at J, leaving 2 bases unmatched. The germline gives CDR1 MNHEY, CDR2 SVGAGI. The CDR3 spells CASSLGGGTDTQYF. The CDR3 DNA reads TGTGCCAGCAGTTTGGGGGGGGGCACAGATACGCAGTATTTT.

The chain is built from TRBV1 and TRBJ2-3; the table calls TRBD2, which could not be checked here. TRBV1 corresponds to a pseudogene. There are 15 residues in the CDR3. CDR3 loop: CTSSRMPGRVDTQYF. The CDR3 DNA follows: TGCACCAGCAGCCGTATGCCCGGGAGGGTAGATACGCAGTATTTT.

The DNA of the CDR3 is TGTGCCAGCAGTTACTCGACAGGGGGCTACAATGAGCAGTTCTTC. It codes for CASSYSTGGYNEQFF. The J gene is TRBJ2-1, the V gene TRBV6-5; 9 positions match TRBD1. V shed 0 bases and J 3 bases; nucleotides not matched to a gene: 0. The CDR3 runs 15 residues. CDR1 is MNHEY, CDR2 SVGAGI, per germline.

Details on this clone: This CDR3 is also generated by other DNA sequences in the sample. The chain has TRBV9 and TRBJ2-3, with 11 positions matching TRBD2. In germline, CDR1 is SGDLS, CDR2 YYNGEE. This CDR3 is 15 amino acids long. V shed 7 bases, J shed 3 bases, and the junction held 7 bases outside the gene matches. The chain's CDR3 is CASSVAGGGTDTQYF. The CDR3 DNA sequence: TGTGCCAGCTCGGTAGCGGGAGGGGGGACAGATACGCAGTATTTT.

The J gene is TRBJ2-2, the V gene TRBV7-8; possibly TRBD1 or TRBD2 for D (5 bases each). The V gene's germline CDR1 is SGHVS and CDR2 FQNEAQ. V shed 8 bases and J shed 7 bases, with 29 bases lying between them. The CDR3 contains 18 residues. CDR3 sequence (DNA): TGTGCCAGCGGAACCCTAAAGTATGGGACCTCGCGTCTCGGGGAGCTGTTTTTT. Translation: CASGTLKYGTSRLGELFF.